The 12 T cell receptor beta chains in this list originate from one sample, sequenced in a study of blood T cell repertoires in COVID-19. TCRdb's copy holds only in-frame clones and misses some; the assay was immunoSEQ multiplex PCR. The profile shows under 300,000 clones, 70% to 90% of them singletons. The sample was peripheral blood. The receptors were sampled from a woman aged 70-85 years with acute or convalescent COVID-19.

The V call is TRBV2, the J call TRBJ1-1; D unclear. Germline V CDR1 and CDR2: SNHLY, FYNNEI. Trimming left V 4 bases short and J 3 bases short, with 9 bases between. The CDR3 covers 13 residues. CDR3: CASSVGGYTEAFF. As DNA, the CDR3 is TGTGCCAGCAGTGTAGGAGGGTACACTGAAGCTTTCTTT.

The V and J genes are TRBV18 and TRBJ2-7; 8 bases are shared with TRBD1. The CDR3 consists of 15 residues. Germline values: CDR1 KGHSH, CDR2 LQKENI. Losses at the gene ends were 6 bases for V and 7 bases for J; bases not matched to a gene: 14. The CDR3, as DNA: TGTGCCAGCTCTCTTTTCGCGGACAGGGTCGGTGAGCAGTACTTC. It yields the protein CASSLFADRVGEQYF.

The sample holds a few counts of this clone. The chain carries TRBV19 and TRBJ1-2; 7 bases line up with TRBD1. Germline V gene lookup returns CDR1 LNHDA and CDR2 SQIVND (reference sequence). The trim removed 5 bases at V and 7 bases at J, leaving 13 bases unmatched. The CDR3 contains 15 residues. CDR3 residues: CASSQVAGGSGGYTF. The DNA for the CDR3 is TGTGCCAGTAGTCAAGTGGCAGGGGGAAGCGGTGGCTACACCTTC.

This chain links TRBV6-5 with TRBJ1-4; TRBD1 is a possible D gene (6 bases). CDR1 and CDR2 (germline): MNHEY, SVGAGI. Deletions cut 2 bases from V and 5 bases from J, with 9 bases between. The CDR3 loop spans 14 amino acids. CDR3 region: CASSYHQGNEKLFF. The DNA for the CDR3 is TGTGCCAGCAGTTACCATCAGGGGAATGAAAAACTGTTTTTT.

V is TRBV7-9 and J is TRBJ1-1; D perhaps matches TRBD1 (6 bases). Germline loops: CDR1 SEHNR, CDR2 FQNEAQ (reference sequence). Trimming cost V 2 bases and J 2 bases, with 15 bases left between them. This CDR3 is 16 amino acids long. The CDR3 protein is CASSLLGARRNTEAFF. CDR3 in DNA: TGTGCCAGCAGCTTATTGGGGGCCCGGCGTAACACTGAAGCTTTCTTT. Together with reference TRBV7-9 and TRBJ1-1, the CDR3 gives the full variable domain: DTGVSQNPRHKITKRGQNVTFRCDPISEHNRLYWYRQTLGQGPEFLTYFQNEAQLEKSRLLSDRFSAERPKGSFSTLEIQRTEQGDSAMYLCASSLLGARRNTEAFFGQGTRLTVV.

This chain connects TRBV7-6 to TRBJ1-3; D may be TRBD1 (5 bases). In germline, CDR1 is SGHVS, CDR2 FNYEAQ. The CDR3 runs 15 residues. Trimming shortened V by 2 bases and J by 0 bases, and 8 bases separated the two germline ends. CDR3 protein: CASSLTDSSGNTIYF. CDR3 DNA sequence: TGTGCCAGCAGCTTAACTGACAGCTCTGGAAACACCATATATTTT. Together with reference TRBV7-6 and TRBJ1-3, the CDR3 gives the full variable domain: GAGVSQSPRYKVTKRGQDVALRCDPISGHVSLYWYRQALGQGPEFLTYFNYEAQQDKSGLPNDRFSAERPEGSISTLTIQRTEQRDSAMYRCASSLTDSSGNTIYFGEGSWLTVV.

The CDR3 DNA sequence: TGTGCCCGCCGCGGGCGGGGGGGTAAGTCCTACAATGAGCAGTTCTTC. It is translated as CARRGRGGKSYNEQFF. The rearrangement joins TRBV9 to TRBJ2-1; 9 bases agree with TRBD2. The CDR3 is 16 residues long. V lost 10 bases to trimming and J lost 1 base; unmatched junction nucleotides: 12. CDR1 SGDLS and CDR2 YYNGEE come from the germline V gene.

This clone has more than one count but fewer than ten. The chain links TRBV18 to TRBJ1-2; D not certain. Trimming took off 3 bases at V and 4 bases at J, with 12 bases between the two ends. Germline CDR1 reads KGHSH; CDR2 reads LQKENI. The CDR3 is made up of 14 amino acids. For the CDR3, the DNA is TGTGCCAGCTCACCGCGGGGAACTGGCTATGGCTACACCTTC. It specifies CASSPRGTGYGYTF.

This clone was observed once. This chain connects TRBV6-5 to TRBJ1-5; D remains unclear. The CDR3 sequence is 14 residues long. Trimming pared 6 bases from V and 0 bases from J, leaving 9 bases between. CDR1 is MNHEY and CDR2 is SVGAGI in the germline V gene. The CDR3 DNA reads TGTGCCAGCAGCGAGGCTTATAGCAATCAGCCCCAGCATTTT. It translates to CASSEAYSNQPQHF.

This sequence joins TRBV5-1 and TRBJ2-3; 7 bases line up with TRBD1. Germline V gene data show CDR1 as SGHRS and CDR2 as YFSETQ. V gave up 5 bases and J gave up 3 bases; unmatched junction bases: 9. The CDR3 length is 15 residues. The CDR3 region is CASSSTGQPTDTQYF. The CDR3 bases are TGCGCCAGCAGTTCAACGGGACAGCCAACAGATACGCAGTATTTT.

The V call is TRBV2, the J call TRBJ1-5, with D hard to call. The CDR3 runs to 14 residues. The V end lost 6 bases, the J end lost 2 bases, and 11 bases lay between the germline ends. Germline V gives CDR1 SNHLY, CDR2 FYNNEI. In nucleotides, the CDR3 is TGTGCCAGCAGCGCCGACAACGGCAATCAGCCCCAGCATTTT. Its translation: CASSADNGNQPQHF.

This chain joins TRBV30 and TRBJ2-7; D gene unclear. CDR1 and CDR2 (germline): GTSNPN, SVGIG (reference sequence). The V and J ends lost 3 bases and 10 bases respectively, with 13 bases between them. The CDR3 runs to 11 residues. CDR3 residues: CAWRFGALQYF. In DNA, the CDR3 is TGTGCCTGGAGATTCGGTGCCCTACAGTACTTC.